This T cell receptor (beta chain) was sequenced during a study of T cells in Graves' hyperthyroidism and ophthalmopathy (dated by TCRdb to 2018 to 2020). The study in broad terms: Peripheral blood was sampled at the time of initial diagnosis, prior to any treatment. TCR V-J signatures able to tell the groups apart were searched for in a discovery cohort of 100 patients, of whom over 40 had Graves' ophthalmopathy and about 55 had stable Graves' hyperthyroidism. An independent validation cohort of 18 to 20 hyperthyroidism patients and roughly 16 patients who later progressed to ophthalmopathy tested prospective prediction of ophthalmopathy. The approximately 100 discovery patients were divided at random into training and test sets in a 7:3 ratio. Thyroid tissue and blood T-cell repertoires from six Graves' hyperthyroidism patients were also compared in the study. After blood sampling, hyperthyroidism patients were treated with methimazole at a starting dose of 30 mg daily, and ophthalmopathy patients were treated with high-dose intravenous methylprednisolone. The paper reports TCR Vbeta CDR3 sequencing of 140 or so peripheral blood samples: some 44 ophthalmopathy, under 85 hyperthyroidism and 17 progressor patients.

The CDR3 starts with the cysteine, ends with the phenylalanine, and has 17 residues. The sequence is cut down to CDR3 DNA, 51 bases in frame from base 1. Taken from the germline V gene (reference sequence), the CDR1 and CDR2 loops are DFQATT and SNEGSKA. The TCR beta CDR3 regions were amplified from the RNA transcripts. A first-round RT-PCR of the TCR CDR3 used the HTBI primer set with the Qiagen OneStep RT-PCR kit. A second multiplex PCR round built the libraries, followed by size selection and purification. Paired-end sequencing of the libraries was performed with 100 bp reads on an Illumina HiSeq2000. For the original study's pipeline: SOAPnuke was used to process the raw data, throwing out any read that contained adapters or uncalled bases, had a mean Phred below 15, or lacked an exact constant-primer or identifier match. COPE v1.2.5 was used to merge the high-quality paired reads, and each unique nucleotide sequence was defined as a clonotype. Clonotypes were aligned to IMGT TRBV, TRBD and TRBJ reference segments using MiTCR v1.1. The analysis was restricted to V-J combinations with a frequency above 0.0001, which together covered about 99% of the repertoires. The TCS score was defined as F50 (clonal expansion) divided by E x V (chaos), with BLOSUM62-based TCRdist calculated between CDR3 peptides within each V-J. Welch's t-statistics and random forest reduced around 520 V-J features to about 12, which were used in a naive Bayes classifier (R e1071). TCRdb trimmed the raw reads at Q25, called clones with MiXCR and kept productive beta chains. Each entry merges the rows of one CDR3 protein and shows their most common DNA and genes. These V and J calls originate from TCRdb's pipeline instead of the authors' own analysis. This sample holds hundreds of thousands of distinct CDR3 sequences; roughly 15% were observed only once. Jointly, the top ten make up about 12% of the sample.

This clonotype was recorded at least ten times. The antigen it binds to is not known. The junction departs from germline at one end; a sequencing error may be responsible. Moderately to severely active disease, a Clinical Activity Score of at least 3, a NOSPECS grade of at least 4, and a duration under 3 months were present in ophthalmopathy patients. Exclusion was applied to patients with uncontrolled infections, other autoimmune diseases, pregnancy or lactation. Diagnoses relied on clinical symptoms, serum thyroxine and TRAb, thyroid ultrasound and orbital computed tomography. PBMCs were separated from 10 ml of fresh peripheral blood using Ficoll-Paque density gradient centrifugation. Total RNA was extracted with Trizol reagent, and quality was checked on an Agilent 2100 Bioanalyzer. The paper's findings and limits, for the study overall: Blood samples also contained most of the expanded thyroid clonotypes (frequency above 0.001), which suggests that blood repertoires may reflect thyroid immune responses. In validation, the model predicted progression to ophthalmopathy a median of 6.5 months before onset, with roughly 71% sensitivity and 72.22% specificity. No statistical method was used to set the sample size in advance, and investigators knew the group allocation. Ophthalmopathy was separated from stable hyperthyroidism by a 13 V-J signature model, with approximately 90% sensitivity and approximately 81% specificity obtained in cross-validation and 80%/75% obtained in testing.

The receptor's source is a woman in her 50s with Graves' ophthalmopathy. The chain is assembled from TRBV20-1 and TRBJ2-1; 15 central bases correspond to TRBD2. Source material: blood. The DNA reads TGCAGTGCTTCCGGGACTAGCGGGAGGCAAGCCTACAATGAGCAGCTCTTC. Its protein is CSASGTSGRQAYNEQLF.